The next 10 T cell receptor beta chains were all read from a single sample in a study of T cell responses to AZD1222 COVID-19 vaccine. Clones were read by immunoSEQ multiplex PCR, and TCRdb kept only the in-frame ones, dropping some. The sample has some 94,000 clones; roughly 85% are singletons. Sequenced material: peripheral blood, taken on day 0 of AZD1222 vaccination. These receptors all come from an adult in good health.

The chain couples TRBV9 to TRBJ1-1; no reliable D call. The CDR3 runs to 14 residues. V shed 4 bases and J shed 0 bases, with 10 bases lying between them. Germline values: CDR1 SGDLS, CDR2 YYNGEE. The CDR3 reads CASSLGSLNTEAFF. The CDR3 coding sequence is TGTGCCAGCAGCCTCGGGAGTCTGAACACTGAAGCTTTCTTT. The full variable domain, rest sourced from reference TRBV9 and TRBJ1-1, is DSGVTQTPKHLITATGQRVTLRCSPRSGDLSVYWYQQSLDQGLQFLIQYYNGEERAKGNILERFSAQQFPDLHSELNLSSLELGDSALYFCASSLGSLNTEAFFGQGTRLTVV.

The chain couples TRBV6-5 to TRBJ1-2, with D tentatively TRBD1 (5 bases). The germline CDR1 and CDR2 sequences are MNHEY and SVGAGI. The ends were cut back, 6 bases at V and 6 bases at J, with 17 bases in the middle. The CDR3 is 14 amino acids. The CDR3: CASRGTGLGDGYTF. The CDR3 region has the DNA TGTGCCAGCAGGGGCACGGGGCTTGGCGATGGCTACACCTTC.

The rearrangement uses TRBV4-2 and TRBJ2-3; 11 bases are a match to TRBD2. The V gene's germline CDR1 is LGHNA and CDR2 YNFKEQ. The trim removed 0 bases at V and 0 bases at J, leaving 2 bases unmatched. The CDR3 is 17 residues long. The CDR3 region has the DNA TGTGCCAGCAGCCAAGATCTAGCGGGGGGTAGCACAGATACGCAGTATTTT. Amino acid sequence: CASSQDLAGGSTDTQYF.

In its sample, this clone was seen once. This rearrangement joins TRBV27 to TRBJ2-1, with D maybe TRBD2 (6 bases). This CDR3 has 15 amino acids. The V end lost 7 bases, the J end lost 4 bases, and 17 bases lay between the germline ends. Germline loops: CDR1 MNHEY, CDR2 SMNVEV (reference sequence). The CDR3 loop reads CASTQLARAYNEQFF. The CDR3 DNA sequence: TGTGCCAGCACCCAGCTAGCGCGTGCTTACAATGAGCAGTTCTTC.

This clone was counted only a few times. The gene calls are TRBV9 and TRBJ1-4; D not certain. The germline CDR1 and CDR2 sequences are SGDLS and YYNGEE. The ends were cut back, 4 bases at V and 3 bases at J, with 7 bases in the middle. CDR3 length equals 13 residues. Written as DNA, the CDR3 is TGTGCCAGCAGCAAAGGACCTAATGAAAAACTGTTTTTT. It translates to CASSKGPNEKLFF.

V gene TRBV5-1 combines with J gene TRBJ2-2; the D gene is possibly TRBD1 (6 bases). With 0 bases removed from V and 4 bases from J, the gap between germline ends came to 10 bases. Germline V gives CDR1 SGHRS, CDR2 YFSETQ. This CDR3 comprises 15 residues. The CDR3 region is CASSLVVGGTGELFF. As DNA, the CDR3 is TGCGCCAGCAGCTTGGTGGTAGGGGGCACCGGGGAGCTGTTTTTT.

This chain links TRBV6-6 with TRBJ2-5; either TRBD1 or TRBD2 may fit D (5 bases each). Germline V lookup: CDR1 MNHNY, CDR2 SVGAGI (reference sequence). This CDR3 contains 13 residues. The germline V and J ends were trimmed by 2 bases and 5 bases, with 9 bases remaining between them. CDR3 sequence (DNA): TGTGCCAGCAGTTACGAGGGGCTGGAGACCCAGTACTTC. It codes for CASSYEGLETQYF.

V gene TRBV11-1 combines with J gene TRBJ1-1; D is perhaps TRBD1 (5 bases). CDR1 is SGHAT, CDR2 FQDESV, per germline (reference sequence). With 3 bases removed from V and 0 bases from J, the gap between germline ends came to 8 bases. CDR3 size: 14 residues. Written as DNA, the CDR3 is TGTGCCAGCAGCTTGGGACGGATGAACACTGAAGCTTTCTTT. Amino acids: CASSLGRMNTEAFF.

This clone has a single count. The chain is built from TRBV6-5 and TRBJ1-1, with a possible D match to TRBD1 (6 bases). The V gene lost 8 bases and the J gene lost 4 bases, with 20 bases spanning the gap. This CDR3 is built from 15 residues. Germline V gene sequence: CDR1 MNHEY, CDR2 SVGAGI. DNA for the CDR3: TGTGCCAGCCTTCGGAACGGGGGGCTTGCCACTGAAGCTTTCTTT. Residues: CASLRNGGLATEAFF.

The rearrangement links TRBV2 to TRBJ1-4, with a weak D call TRBD1 (5 bases). Germline loops: CDR1 SNHLY, CDR2 FYNNEI. This CDR3 spans 13 amino acids. V lost 6 bases, J lost 7 bases, and 12 bases lay in between. CDR3 in DNA: TGTGCCAGCAGAGGGCAGGGTGGTGAAAAACTGTTTTTT. Its translation is CASRGQGGEKLFF. The full variable domain, its missing parts supplied by reference TRBV2 and TRBJ1-4, is EPEVTQTPSHQVTQMGQEVILRCVPISNHLYFYWYRQILGQKVEFLVSFYNNEISEKSEIFDDQFSVERPDGSNFTLKIRSTKLEDSAMYFCASRGQGGEKLFFGSGTQLSVL.